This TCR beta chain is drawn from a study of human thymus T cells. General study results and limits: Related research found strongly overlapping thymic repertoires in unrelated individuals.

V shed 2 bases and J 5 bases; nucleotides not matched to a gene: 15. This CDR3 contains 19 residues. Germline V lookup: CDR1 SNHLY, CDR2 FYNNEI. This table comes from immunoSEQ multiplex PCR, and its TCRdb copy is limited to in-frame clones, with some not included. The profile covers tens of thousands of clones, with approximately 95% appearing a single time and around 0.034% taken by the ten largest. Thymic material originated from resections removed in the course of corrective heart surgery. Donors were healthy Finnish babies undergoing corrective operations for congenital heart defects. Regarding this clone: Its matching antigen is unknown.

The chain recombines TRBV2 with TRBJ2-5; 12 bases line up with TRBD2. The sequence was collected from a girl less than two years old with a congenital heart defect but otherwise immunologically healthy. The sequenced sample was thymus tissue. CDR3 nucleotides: TGTGCCAGCAGTGAAAGGGACCTTGGTGTCCTAGCGGGAGGGGAGACCCAGTACTTC. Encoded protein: CASSERDLGVLAGGETQYF.